Each of the 21 T cell receptor beta chains below was sequenced from the same sample in a study of cytomegalovirus exposure and HLA in healthy donors. The study ran its PCR with 60 Vbeta and 13 Jbeta primers. Profiling relied on immunoSEQ multiplex PCR, and the TCRdb table lists in-frame clones only, not all of them. The table shows some 190,000 clones, with approximately 80% occurring only once. The sequencing sample was made of PBMCs. The receptors derive from a male donor in good health and CMV-seronegative.

V gene TRBV5-4 combines with J gene TRBJ1-1; D perhaps matches TRBD1 (6 bases). Trimming took 3 bases from V and 7 from J, leaving 16 bases between them. Germline CDR1 and CDR2: SGHNT and YYREEE (reference sequence). The CDR3 spans 14 residues. In DNA form, the CDR3 reads TGTGCCAGCAGCTGGCGAGGGGGGGCCATTGAAGCTTTCTTT. Residues: CASSWRGGAIEAFF.

The CDR3 protein is CASSQGGGGPYEQYF. The CDR3, as DNA: TGCGCCAGCAGCCAAGGGGGGGGAGGCCCCTACGAGCAGTACTTC. This chain links TRBV4-1 with TRBJ2-7, with TRBD2 matching over 7 bases. The V and J ends lost 1 base and 2 bases, in that order; junction bases with no gene match: 5. The CDR3 sequence is 15 residues long. CDR1 and CDR2 from the germline V gene are MGHRA and YSYEKL.

The chain joins TRBV19 to TRBJ1-4; D not certain. The CDR3 contains 16 residues. Germline loops: CDR1 LNHDA, CDR2 SQIVND (reference sequence). V lost 5 bases to trimming and J lost 0 bases, with 13 bases between them. Here the CDR3 DNA reads TGTGCCAGTAGTCCCGGAGCGCTCGCAACTAATGAAAAACTGTTTTTT. This gives the protein CASSPGALATNEKLFF. The full variable domain, in which reference TRBV19 and TRBJ1-4 provide the parts outside the CDR3, is DGGITQSPKYLFRKEGQNVTLSCEQNLNHDAMYWYRQDPGQGLRLIYYSQIVNDFQKGDIAEGYSVSREKKESFPLTVTSAQKNPTAFYLCASSPGALATNEKLFFGSGTQLSVL.

The chain is built from TRBV5-1 and TRBJ2-5; TRBD1 matches at 7 bases. Trimming took 2 bases from V and 5 from J; bases not matched to a gene: 3. There are 13 residues in the CDR3. Germline V lookup: CDR1 SGHRS, CDR2 YFSETQ. The CDR3 spells CASSLQGLETQYF. CDR3 DNA sequence: TGCGCCAGCAGCTTACAGGGGTTGGAGACCCAGTACTTC.

By its share, this clone is medium-sized. The rearrangement uses TRBV28 and TRBJ1-2; 8 nucleotides agree with TRBD1. With V trimmed by 4 bases and J by 6 bases, 16 bases remained unmatched. Germline assignment: CDR1 MDHEN and CDR2 SYDVKM. CDR3 length: 17 amino acids. The CDR3 spells CASSSFIRPGQGHGYTF. Written as DNA, the CDR3 is TGTGCCAGCAGTTCCTTTATCAGGCCCGGACAGGGCCATGGCTACACCTTC.

The V and J genes are TRBV6-1 and TRBJ2-7; possible D gene TRBD2, 6 bases. V was pared by 6 bases and J by 4 bases, with 16 bases between. CDR3 length: 14 residues. The germline V gene encodes CDR1 MNHNS and CDR2 SASEGT. The CDR3 DNA reads as TGTGCCAGCAGCGAGAGCACAGCGGGTTACGAGCAGTACTTC. It codes for CASSESTAGYEQYF.

The chain combines TRBV27 with TRBJ1-2, with a weak D call TRBD1 (5 bases). V was pared by 5 bases and J by 0 bases, with 10 bases between. CDR3 length: 14 residues. Germline V CDR1 and CDR2: MNHEY, SMNVEV (reference sequence). This CDR3 reads CASSPTVPNYGYTF. The CDR3 nucleotides read TGTGCCAGCAGTCCGACAGTCCCTAACTATGGCTACACCTTC.

The V gene is TRBV27, the J gene TRBJ2-3; a possible D gene is TRBD1 (6 bases). CDR3 length: 14 amino acids. V was pared by 7 bases and J by 5 bases, with 16 bases between. The germline CDR1 and CDR2 sequences are MNHEY and SMNVEV (reference sequence). CDR3 bases: TGTGCCAGCACCCCCGCCCAGGGGTTAGATACGCAGTATTTT. Its translation: CASTPAQGLDTQYF.

The rearrangement joins TRBV25-1 to TRBJ1-2; D gene uncertain. Per the germline V gene, CDR1 is MGHDK and CDR2 is SYGVNS. The CDR3 runs 12 residues. Trimming removed 5 bases from V and 1 base from J, with 5 bases in between. The CDR3 nucleotides read TGTGCCAGCAGTAACGGTAACTATGGCTACACCTTC. Its protein product is CASSNGNYGYTF.

V gene TRBV7-2 combines with J gene TRBJ2-7, with D maybe TRBD2 (7 bases). V lost 0 bases and J lost 3, with 15 bases in between. Germline lookup yields CDR1 SGHTA and CDR2 FQGNSA. This CDR3 is 16 amino acids long. This CDR3 is CASSLARGGLYYEQYF. CDR3 nucleotide sequence: TGTGCCAGCAGCTTAGCCCGCGGGGGCCTGTACTACGAGCAGTACTTC. The whole variable domain, remainder taken from reference TRBV7-2 and TRBJ2-7, is GAGVSQSPSNKVTEKGKDVELRCDPISGHTALYWYRQSLGQGLEFLIYFQGNSAPDKSGLPSDRFSAERTGGSVSTLTIQRTQQEDSAVYLCASSLARGGLYYEQYFGPGTRLTVT.

V usage is TRBV28 and J usage is TRBJ2-5, with D uncertain. The CDR3 is 11 residues long. Trimming left V 6 bases short and J 3 bases short, with 5 bases between. The germline V gene has CDR1 MDHEN and CDR2 SYDVKM. In DNA, the CDR3 is TGTGCCAGCAGCCTTAAAGAGACCCAGTACTTC. This gives the protein CASSLKETQYF.

This chain links TRBV9 with TRBJ2-5; the match to TRBD1 covers 10 bases. Losses at the gene ends were 0 bases for V and 3 bases for J; bases not matched to a gene: 2. CDR3 length: 15 amino acids. Looked up from germline, CDR1 is SGDLS and CDR2 is YYNGEE. The DNA of the CDR3 is TGTGCCAGCAGCGTAGCGGACAGGGGGAAAGAGACCCAGTACTTC. Protein sequence: CASSVADRGKETQYF.

The chain uses TRBV9 and TRBJ1-2, with a tentative D call TRBD1 (5 bases). The CDR3 has 13 amino acids. CDR1 and CDR2 (germline): SGDLS, YYNGEE. V was pared by 0 bases and J by 6 bases, with 9 bases between. The CDR3 loop is CASSVVGGDGYTF. In DNA, the CDR3 is TGTGCCAGCAGCGTAGTTGGGGGGGATGGCTACACCTTC.

The rearrangement uses TRBV11-1 and TRBJ2-5, with 8 bases matching TRBD2. Germline loops: CDR1 SGHAT, CDR2 FQDESV (reference sequence). The ends lost 7 bases at V and 2 bases at J; junction bases unmatched: 6. The length of the CDR3 is 14 residues. The CDR3, as DNA: TGTGCCAGCAACATCCCGGGGGGGCAAGAGACCCAGTACTTC. Amino acid sequence: CASNIPGGQETQYF.

The chain is built from TRBV7-8 and TRBJ1-6; 7 bases map to TRBD1. This CDR3 spans 16 amino acids. Germline V gives CDR1 SGHVS, CDR2 FQNEAQ. V lost 5 bases and J lost 10; bases outside the gene matches: 14. The CDR3 reads CASSPLLGDRDSPLHF. DNA for the CDR3: TGTGCCAGCAGCCCCCTTCTGGGTGACAGGGACTCACCCCTCCACTTT.

V is TRBV29-1 and J is TRBJ2-1; D is ambiguous. The ends were cut back, 3 bases at V and 0 bases at J, with 12 bases in the middle. Germline V gene lookup returns CDR1 SQVTM and CDR2 ANQGSEA. This CDR3 is built from 15 residues. The CDR3, as DNA: TGCAGCGTTGATAAGAGCTGGAGCTCCTACAATGAGCAGTTCTTC. It is translated as CSVDKSWSSYNEQFF.

This clone was detected once. The chain is built from TRBV5-4 and TRBJ2-7; the match to TRBD2 covers 10 bases. This CDR3 has 15 amino acids. The V gene end was trimmed by 0 bases and the J gene end by 0 bases; junction bases not matched to a gene: 0. Germline V gene data show CDR1 as SGHNT and CDR2 as YYREEE (reference sequence). CDR3 protein: CASSLASGGSYEQYF. CDR3 DNA: TGTGCCAGCAGCTTGGCTAGCGGGGGCTCCTACGAGCAGTACTTC. The full variable domain, with the rest looked up from reference TRBV5-4 and TRBJ2-7, is ETGVTQSPTHLIKTRGQQVTLRCSSQSGHNTVSWYQQALGQGPQFIFQYYREEENGRGNFPPRFSGLQFPNYSSELNVNALELDDSALYLCASSLASGGSYEQYFGPGTRLTVT.

This chain connects TRBV6-4 to TRBJ1-1; the D gene is possibly TRBD1 (6 bases). The CDR3 consists of 16 residues. In germline, CDR1 is MRHNA, CDR2 SNTAGT. V dropped 2 bases and J dropped 3 bases, with 16 bases sitting between them. The CDR3 loop is CASSDPGQTKYTEAFF. DNA of the CDR3: TGTGCCAGCAGTGACCCTGGACAGACGAAATACACTGAAGCTTTCTTT.

This clone was seen a few times. CDR3 protein: CASRGQPGREKLFF. The CDR3, as DNA: TGTGCCAGCAGAGGACAGCCAGGACGTGAAAAACTGTTTTTT. The rearrangement joins TRBV27 to TRBJ1-4, with D possibly TRBD1 on 6 matching bases. This CDR3 spans 14 amino acids. CDR1 is MNHEY, CDR2 SMNVEV, per germline (reference sequence). Trimming took off 6 bases at V and 7 bases at J, with 15 bases between the two ends.

This clone was counted a few times. The V gene is TRBV2, the J gene TRBJ2-5; 8 nucleotides align to TRBD1. This CDR3 region has 15 residues. From germline, CDR1 is SNHLY and CDR2 FYNNEI. With V trimmed by 3 bases and J by 5 bases, 8 bases remained unmatched. The CDR3 protein is CASSDRQGLGETQYF. CDR3 in DNA: TGTGCCAGCAGTGACAGACAGGGGCTAGGGGAGACCCAGTACTTC.

This chain joins TRBV19 and TRBJ2-1; no clear D. The CDR3 contains 13 residues. V dropped 2 bases and J dropped 6 bases, with 8 bases sitting between them. Germline V gene data show CDR1 as LNHDA and CDR2 as SQIVND (reference sequence). The CDR3 region has the DNA TGTGCCAGTAGTATATATCCCGGCAATGAGCAGTTCTTC. This translates into CASSIYPGNEQFF.